This T cell receptor beta chain was identified during a study of T cells in Graves' hyperthyroidism and ophthalmopathy. This clonotype appeared many times. Its specificity is unknown. The ends lost 6 bases at V and 1 base at J; junction bases unmatched: 17. Germline V gene lookup returns CDR1 MNHEY and CDR2 SVGEGT. This CDR3 contains 18 residues. Overall study findings and caveats: A model of 13 V-J features distinguished ophthalmopathy from stable hyperthyroidism. Most expanded thyroid clonotypes above 0.001 recurred in blood.

A NOSPECS grade of at least 4, a Clinical Activity Score of at least 3 and duration under 3 months were recorded in ophthalmopathy patients. Thyroid ultrasound and orbital computed tomography, with clinical symptoms and serum thyroxine and TRAb, informed diagnoses. There were TCR beta CDR3 regions amplified from RNA transcripts. With the HTBI primer set, the TCR CDR3 went through a first round of RT-PCR. TCRdb passed the multiplex PCR reads through MiXCR, listing each CDR3 protein once. The data contain approximately 600,000 distinct CDR3 sequences, over 12% of them singletons. Material for sequencing was blood. The chain is built from TRBV6-2 or TRBV6-3 and TRBJ1-1; 7 bases are shared with TRBD1. The receptor was derived from a woman younger than 30 with Graves' ophthalmopathy. CDR3 residues: CASRGDGTARKKNTEAFF. In nucleotides, the CDR3 is TGTGCCAGCAGGGGCGACGGGACAGCCAGAAAGAAGAACACTGAAGCTTTCTTT.